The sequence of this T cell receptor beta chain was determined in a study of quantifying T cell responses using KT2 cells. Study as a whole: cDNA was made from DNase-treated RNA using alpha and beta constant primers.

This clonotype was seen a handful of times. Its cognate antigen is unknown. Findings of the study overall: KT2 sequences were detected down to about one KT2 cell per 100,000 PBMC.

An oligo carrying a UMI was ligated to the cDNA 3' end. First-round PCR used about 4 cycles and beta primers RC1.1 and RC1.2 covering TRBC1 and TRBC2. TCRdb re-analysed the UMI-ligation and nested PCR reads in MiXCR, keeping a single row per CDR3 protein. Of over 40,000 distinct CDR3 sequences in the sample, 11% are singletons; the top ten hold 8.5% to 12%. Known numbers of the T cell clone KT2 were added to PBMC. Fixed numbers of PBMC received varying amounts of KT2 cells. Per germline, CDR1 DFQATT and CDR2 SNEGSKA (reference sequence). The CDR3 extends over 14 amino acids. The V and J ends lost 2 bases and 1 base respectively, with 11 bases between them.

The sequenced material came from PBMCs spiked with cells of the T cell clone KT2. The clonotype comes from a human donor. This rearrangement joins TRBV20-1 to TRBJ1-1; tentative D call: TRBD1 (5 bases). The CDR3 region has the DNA TGCAGTGCTAGATGGGGACGGGGGAACACTGAAGCTTTCTTT. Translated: CSARWGRGNTEAFF.